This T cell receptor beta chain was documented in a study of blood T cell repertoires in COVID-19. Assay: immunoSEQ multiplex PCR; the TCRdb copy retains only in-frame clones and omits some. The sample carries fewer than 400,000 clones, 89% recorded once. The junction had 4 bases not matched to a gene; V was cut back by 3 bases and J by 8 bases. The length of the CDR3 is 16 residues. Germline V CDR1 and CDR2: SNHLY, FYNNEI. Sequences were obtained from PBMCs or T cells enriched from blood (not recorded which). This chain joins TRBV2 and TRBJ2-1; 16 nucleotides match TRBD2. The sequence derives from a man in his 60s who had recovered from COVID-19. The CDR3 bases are TGTGCCAGCAGTGAGGGACTAGCGGGAGGGGGGGATGAGCAGTTCTTC. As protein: CASSEGLAGGGDEQFF.